The 10 T cell receptor beta chains below all came from one sample that was sequenced in a study of blood T cell repertoires in COVID-19. The data were produced by immunoSEQ multiplex PCR, yet TCRdb's version contains in-frame clones alone and is incomplete. Among 95,000 to 120,000 clones listed, approximately 90% were seen once. Sequencing used peripheral blood. The receptors come from a woman in her 50s with acute or convalescent COVID-19.

The chain is built from TRBV3-1 (or the pseudogene TRBV3-2) and TRBJ2-1, with 8 bases fitting TRBD1. V gave up 9 bases and J gave up 8 bases; unmatched junction bases: 12. The CDR3 sequence is 14 residues long. Germline loops: CDR1 LGHDT, CDR2 YNNKEL (reference sequence). CDR3 sequence (DNA): TGTGCCAGTACCCCCACAGGGGGTAATTATGAGCAGTTCTTC. Translating it yields CASTPTGGNYEQFF.

This sequence joins TRBV27 and TRBJ2-1, with 7 nucleotides matching TRBD1. The ends lost 5 bases at V and 5 bases at J; junction bases unmatched: 12. CDR3 length: 16 residues. Germline values: CDR1 MNHEY, CDR2 SMNVEV (reference sequence). The CDR3 coding sequence is TGTGCCAGCAGTAGTTCAACCGGGACAGAAAACAATGAGCAGTTCTTC. Protein product: CASSSSTGTENNEQFF.

V and J are TRBV15 and TRBJ2-1, with D possibly matching TRBD2 (5 bases). The germline V gene encodes CDR1 LNHNV and CDR2 YYDKDF (reference sequence). The CDR3 sequence is 15 residues long. The V end lost 0 bases, the J end lost 5 bases, and 11 bases lay between the germline ends. The CDR3 region has the DNA TGTGCCACCAGCAGAGATCGTACGGGAAACAATGAGCAGTTCTTC. Its protein is CATSRDRTGNNEQFF. Complete variable domain (other parts from reference TRBV15 and TRBJ2-1): DAMVIQNPRYQVTQFGKPVTLSCSQTLNHNVMYWYQQKSSQAPKLLFHYYDKDFNNEADTPDNFQSRRPNTSFCFLDIRSPGLGDTAMYLCATSRDRTGNNEQFFGPGTRLTVL.

The chain couples TRBV5-6 to TRBJ2-7; possibly TRBD1 for D (6 bases). V was clipped by 7 bases and J by 1 base, with 18 bases between them. This CDR3 comprises 15 residues. Germline lookup yields CDR1 SGHDT and CDR2 YYEEEE. CDR3 in amino acids: CASGEIGGPSYEQYF. In DNA form, the CDR3 reads TGTGCCAGCGGAGAAATAGGGGGACCTTCCTACGAGCAGTACTTC.

This clone came up a few times. The gene calls are TRBV7-2 and TRBJ2-4, with 8 bases lining up with TRBD2. Germline V gives CDR1 SGHTA, CDR2 FQGNSA. V lost 4 bases, J lost 3 bases, and 8 bases stayed unmatched. CDR3 size: 16 residues. This CDR3 is CASSSPQAGVKNIQYF. CDR3 bases: TGTGCCAGCAGCTCCCCCCAAGCGGGGGTCAAAAACATTCAGTACTTC.

The chain employs TRBV6-5 and TRBJ2-5; 7 nucleotides agree with TRBD2. This CDR3 region has 15 residues. The V gene's germline CDR1 is MNHEY and CDR2 SVGAGI. The V and J ends lost 0 bases and 3 bases, in that order; junction bases with no gene match: 4. CDR3 coding DNA: TGTGCCAGCAGTTACTCGGCTAGCGGTGAAGAGACCCAGTACTTC. As protein: CASSYSASGEETQYF.

Written as DNA, the CDR3 is TGTGCCAGCAGCCTACAGGGGGCCGTCGGAAACGAGCAGTACTTC. Its translation: CASSLQGAVGNEQYF. The V call is TRBV5-6, the J call TRBJ2-7, with TRBD1 matching over 9 bases. Trimming took 4 bases from V and 5 from J; bases not matched to a gene: 10. This CDR3 has 15 residues. Germline values: CDR1 SGHDT, CDR2 YYEEEE.

The V gene is TRBV14, the J gene TRBJ1-1; 8 bases fit TRBD1. V gave up 4 bases and J gave up 0 bases; unmatched junction bases: 4. The CDR3 totals 15 residues. Germline V CDR1 and CDR2: SGHDN, FVKESK. CDR3 sequence: CASSPPGGLNTEAFF. Written as DNA, the CDR3 is TGTGCCAGCAGCCCTCCAGGGGGCTTGAACACTGAAGCTTTCTTT.

This sequence joins TRBV5-1 and TRBJ1-3; weak D call: TRBD1 (6 bases). V was clipped by 0 bases and J by 4 bases, with 14 bases between them. The CDR3 runs to 16 residues. Germline values: CDR1 SGHRS, CDR2 YFSETQ. CDR3: CASSLGDNNRGNTIYF. In DNA, the CDR3 is TGCGCCAGCAGCTTGGGGGACAATAATAGAGGAAACACCATATATTTT.

CDR3 DNA sequence: TGTGCCAGCAGTGAGGGACTTAACTATGGCTACACCTTC. Amino acid sequence: CASSEGLNYGYTF. This chain connects TRBV28 to TRBJ1-2, with D possibly TRBD1 on 5 matching bases. The ends were cut back, 5 bases at V and 1 base at J, with 8 bases in the middle. The CDR3 extends over 13 amino acids. The germline gives CDR1 MDHEN, CDR2 SYDVKM.